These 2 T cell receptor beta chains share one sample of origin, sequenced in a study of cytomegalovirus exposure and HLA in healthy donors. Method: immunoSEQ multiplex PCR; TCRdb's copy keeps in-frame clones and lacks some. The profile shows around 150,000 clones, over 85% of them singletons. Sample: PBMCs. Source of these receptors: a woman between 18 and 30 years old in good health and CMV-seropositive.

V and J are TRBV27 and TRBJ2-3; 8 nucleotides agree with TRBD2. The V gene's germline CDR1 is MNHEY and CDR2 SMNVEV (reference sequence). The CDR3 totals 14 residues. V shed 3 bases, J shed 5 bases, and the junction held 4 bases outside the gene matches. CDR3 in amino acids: CASSFGLAGDTQYF. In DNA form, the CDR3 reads TGTGCCAGCAGTTTTGGGCTAGCGGGAGATACGCAGTATTTT.

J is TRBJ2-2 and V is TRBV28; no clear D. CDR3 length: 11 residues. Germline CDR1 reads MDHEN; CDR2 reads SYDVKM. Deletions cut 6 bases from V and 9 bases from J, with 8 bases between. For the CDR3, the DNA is TGTGCCAGCAGCACGGTGAGGGAGCTGTTTTTT. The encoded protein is CASSTVRELFF.